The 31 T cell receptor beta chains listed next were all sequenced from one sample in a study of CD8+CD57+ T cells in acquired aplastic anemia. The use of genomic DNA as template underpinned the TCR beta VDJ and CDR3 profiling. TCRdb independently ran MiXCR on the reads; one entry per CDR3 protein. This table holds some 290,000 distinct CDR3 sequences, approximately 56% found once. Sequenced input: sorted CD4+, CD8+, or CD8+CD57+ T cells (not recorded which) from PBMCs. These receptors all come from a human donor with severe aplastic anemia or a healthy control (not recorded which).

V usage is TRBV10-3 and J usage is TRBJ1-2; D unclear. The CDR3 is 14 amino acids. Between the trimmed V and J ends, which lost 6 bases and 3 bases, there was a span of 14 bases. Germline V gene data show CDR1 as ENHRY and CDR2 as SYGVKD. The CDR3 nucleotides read TGTGCCATCAGACCAGGACTCGCCGACTATGGCTACACCTTC. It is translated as CAIRPGLADYGYTF.

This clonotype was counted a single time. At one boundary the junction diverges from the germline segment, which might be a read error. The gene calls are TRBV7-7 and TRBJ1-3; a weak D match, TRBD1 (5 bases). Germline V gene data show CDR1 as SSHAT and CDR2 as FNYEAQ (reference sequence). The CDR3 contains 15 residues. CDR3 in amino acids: CASSKSGGSGNTIYF. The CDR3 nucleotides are TGTGCTAGCAGCAAAAGTGGGGGATCAGGAAACACCATATATTTT.

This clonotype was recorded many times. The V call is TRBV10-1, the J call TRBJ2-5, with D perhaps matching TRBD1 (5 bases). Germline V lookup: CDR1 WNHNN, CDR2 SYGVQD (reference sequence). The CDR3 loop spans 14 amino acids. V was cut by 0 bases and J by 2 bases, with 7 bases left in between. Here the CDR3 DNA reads TGCGCCAGCAGTGAGTCGGGGCAGCAAGAGACCCAGTACTTC. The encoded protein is CASSESGQQETQYF.

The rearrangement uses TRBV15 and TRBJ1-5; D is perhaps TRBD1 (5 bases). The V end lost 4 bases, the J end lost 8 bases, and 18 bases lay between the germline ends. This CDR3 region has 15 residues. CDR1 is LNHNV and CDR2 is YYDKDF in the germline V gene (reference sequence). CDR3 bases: TGTGCCACCAGCATGGGACCTATGATGTCTAAGCCCCAGCATTTT. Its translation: CATSMGPMMSKPQHF. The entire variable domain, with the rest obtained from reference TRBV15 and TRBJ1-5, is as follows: DAMVIQNPRYQVTQFGKPVTLSCSQTLNHNVMYWYQQKSSQAPKLLFHYYDKDFNNEADTPDNFQSRRPNTSFCFLDIRSPGLGDTAMYLCATSMGPMMSKPQHFGDGTRLSIL.

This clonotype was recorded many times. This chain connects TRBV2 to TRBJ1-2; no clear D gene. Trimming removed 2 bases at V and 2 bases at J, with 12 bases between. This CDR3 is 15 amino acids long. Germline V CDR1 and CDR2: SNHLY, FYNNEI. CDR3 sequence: CASSENSLLNYGYTF. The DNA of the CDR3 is TGTGCCAGCAGTGAAAACAGCCTCCTAAACTATGGCTACACCTTC.

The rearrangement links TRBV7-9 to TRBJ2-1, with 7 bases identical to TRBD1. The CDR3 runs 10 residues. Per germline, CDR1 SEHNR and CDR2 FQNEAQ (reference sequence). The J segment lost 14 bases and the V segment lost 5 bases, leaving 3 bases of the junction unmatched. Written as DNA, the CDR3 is TGTGCCAGCAGCCTGACAGGGAAGTTCTTC. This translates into CASSLTGKFF.

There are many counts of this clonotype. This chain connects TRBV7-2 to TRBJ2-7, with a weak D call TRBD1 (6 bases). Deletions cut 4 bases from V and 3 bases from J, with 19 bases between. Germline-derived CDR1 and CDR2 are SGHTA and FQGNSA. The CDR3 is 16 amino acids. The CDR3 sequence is CASSSVGQGTLYEQYF. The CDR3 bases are TGTGCCAGCAGCTCCGTAGGGCAGGGGACCCTCTACGAGCAGTACTTC.

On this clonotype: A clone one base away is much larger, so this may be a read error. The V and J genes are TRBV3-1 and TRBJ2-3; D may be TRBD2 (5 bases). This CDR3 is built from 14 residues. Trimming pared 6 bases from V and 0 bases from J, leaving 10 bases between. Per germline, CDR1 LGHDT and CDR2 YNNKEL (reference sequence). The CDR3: CASSSEASTDTQYF. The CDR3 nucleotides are TGTGCCAGCAGTTCGGAGGCGAGCACAGATACGCAGTATTTT.

The CDR3 DNA sequence: TGCAGTGCTCCTGGACGGAATTATAATTCACCCCTCCACTTT. It codes for CSAPGRNYNSPLHF. The gene calls are TRBV20-1 and TRBJ1-6; D unclear. CDR1 DFQATT and CDR2 SNEGSKA come from the germline V gene (reference sequence). V was cut by 5 bases and J by 4 bases, with 12 bases left in between. The CDR3 contains 14 residues.

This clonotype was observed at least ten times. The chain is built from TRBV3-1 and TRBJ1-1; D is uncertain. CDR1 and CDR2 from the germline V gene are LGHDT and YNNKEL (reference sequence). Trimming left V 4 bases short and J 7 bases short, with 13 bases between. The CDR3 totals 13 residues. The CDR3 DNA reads TGTGCCAGCAGCCTAAGGCTCGGTGGTGAAGCTTTCTTT. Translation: CASSLRLGGEAFF.

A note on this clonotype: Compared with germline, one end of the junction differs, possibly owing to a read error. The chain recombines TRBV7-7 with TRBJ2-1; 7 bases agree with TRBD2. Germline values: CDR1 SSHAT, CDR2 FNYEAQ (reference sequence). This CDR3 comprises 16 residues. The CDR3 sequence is CASSLQAGVQYNEQFF. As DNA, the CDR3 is TGTGCTAGCAGCCTTCAGGCGGGGGTGCAATACAATGAGCAGTTCTTC.

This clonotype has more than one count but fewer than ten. CDR3 protein: CASSLTLAGGRGNIQYF. The CDR3 DNA follows: TGTGCCAGCAGCTTAACGCTAGCGGGGGGCCGGGGAAACATTCAGTACTTC. The chain couples TRBV7-8 to TRBJ2-4; 11 bases are a match to TRBD2. CDR3 length: 17 residues. With V trimmed by 2 bases and J by 6 bases, 9 bases remained unmatched. Germline values: CDR1 SGHVS, CDR2 FQNEAQ. Filled out from reference TRBV7-8 and TRBJ2-4, the complete variable domain reads GAGVSQSPRYKVAKRGQDVALRCDPISGHVSLFWYQQALGQGPEFLTYFQNEAQLDKSGLPSDRFFAERPEGSVSTLKIQRTQQEDSAVYLCASSLTLAGGRGNIQYFGAGTRLSVL.

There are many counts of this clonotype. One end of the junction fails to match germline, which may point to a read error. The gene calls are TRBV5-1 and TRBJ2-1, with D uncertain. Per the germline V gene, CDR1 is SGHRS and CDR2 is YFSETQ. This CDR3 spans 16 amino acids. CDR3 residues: CASSLAGSISYDEQFF. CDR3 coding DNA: TGCGCCAGCAGCTTGGCTGGCTCGATCTCCTACGATGAGCAGTTCTTC.

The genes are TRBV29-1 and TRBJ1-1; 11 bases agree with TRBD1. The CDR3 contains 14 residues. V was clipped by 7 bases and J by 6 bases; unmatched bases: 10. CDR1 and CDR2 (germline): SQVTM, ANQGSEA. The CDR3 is CSADRDRGVPEAFF. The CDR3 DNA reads TGCAGCGCGGACCGGGACAGGGGGGTCCCTGAAGCTTTCTTT. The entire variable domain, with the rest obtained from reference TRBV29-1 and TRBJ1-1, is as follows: SAVISQKPSRDICQRGTSLTIQCQVDSQVTMMFWYRQQPGQSLTLIATANQGSEATYESGFVIDKFPISRPNLTFSTLTVSNMSPEDSSIYLCSADRDRGVPEAFFGQGTRLTVV.

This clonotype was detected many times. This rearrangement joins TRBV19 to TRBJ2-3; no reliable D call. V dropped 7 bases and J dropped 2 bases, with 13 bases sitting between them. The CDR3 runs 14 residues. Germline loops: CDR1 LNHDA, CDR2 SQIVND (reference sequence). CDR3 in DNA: TGTGCCAGTAATCACGCCAAGTTCACAGATACGCAGTATTTT. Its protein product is CASNHAKFTDTQYF.

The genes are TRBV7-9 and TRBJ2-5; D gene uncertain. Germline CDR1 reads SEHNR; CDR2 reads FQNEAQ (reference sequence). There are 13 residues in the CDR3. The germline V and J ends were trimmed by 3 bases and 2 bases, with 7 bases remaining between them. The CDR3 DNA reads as TGTGCCAGCAGCTTCCCTGGACAAGAGACCCAGTACTTC. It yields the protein CASSFPGQETQYF.

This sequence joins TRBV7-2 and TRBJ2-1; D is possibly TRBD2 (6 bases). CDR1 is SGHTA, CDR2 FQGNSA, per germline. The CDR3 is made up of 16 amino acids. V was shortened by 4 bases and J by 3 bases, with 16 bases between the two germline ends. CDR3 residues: CASSSSPGVFYNEQFF. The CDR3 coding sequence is TGTGCCAGCAGCTCCTCTCCGGGGGTATTCTACAATGAGCAGTTCTTC.

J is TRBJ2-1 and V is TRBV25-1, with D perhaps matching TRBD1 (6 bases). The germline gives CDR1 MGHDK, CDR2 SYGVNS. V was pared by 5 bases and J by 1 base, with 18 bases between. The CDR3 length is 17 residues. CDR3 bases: TGTGCCAGCAGTACACCACAGGGTCTAGGTTCCTACAATGAGCAGTTCTTC. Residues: CASSTPQGLGSYNEQFF.

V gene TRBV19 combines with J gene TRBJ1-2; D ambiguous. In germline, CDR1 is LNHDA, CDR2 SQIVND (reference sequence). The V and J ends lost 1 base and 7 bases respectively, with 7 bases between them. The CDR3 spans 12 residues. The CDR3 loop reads CASSIVSGGYTF. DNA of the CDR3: TGTGCCAGTAGTATAGTGTCCGGTGGCTACACCTTC.

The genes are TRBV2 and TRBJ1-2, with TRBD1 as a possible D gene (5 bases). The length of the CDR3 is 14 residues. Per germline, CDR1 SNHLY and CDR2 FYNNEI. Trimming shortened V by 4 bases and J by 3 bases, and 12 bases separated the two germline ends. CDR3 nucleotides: TGTGCCAGCAGTGGGGGGAGAGGTGACTATGGCTACACCTTC. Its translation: CASSGGRGDYGYTF.

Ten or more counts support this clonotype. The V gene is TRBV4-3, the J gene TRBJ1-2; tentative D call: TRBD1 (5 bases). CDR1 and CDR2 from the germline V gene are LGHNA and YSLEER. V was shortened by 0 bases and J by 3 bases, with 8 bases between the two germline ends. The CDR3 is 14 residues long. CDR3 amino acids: CASSQDGGDYGYTF. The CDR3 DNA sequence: TGCGCCAGCAGCCAAGATGGGGGTGACTATGGCTACACCTTC.

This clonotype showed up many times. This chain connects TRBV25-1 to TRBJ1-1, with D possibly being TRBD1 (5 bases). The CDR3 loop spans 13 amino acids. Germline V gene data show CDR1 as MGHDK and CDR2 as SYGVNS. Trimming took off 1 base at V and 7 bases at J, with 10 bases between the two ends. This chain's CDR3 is CASSEWGVNEAFF. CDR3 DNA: TGTGCCAGCAGTGAATGGGGGGTTAATGAAGCTTTCTTT. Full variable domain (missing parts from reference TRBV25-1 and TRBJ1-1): EADIYQTPRYLVIGTGKKITLECSQTMGHDKMYWYQQDPGMELHLIHYSYGVNSTEKGDLSSESTVSRIRTEHFPLTLESARPSHTSQYLCASSEWGVNEAFFGQGTRLTVV.

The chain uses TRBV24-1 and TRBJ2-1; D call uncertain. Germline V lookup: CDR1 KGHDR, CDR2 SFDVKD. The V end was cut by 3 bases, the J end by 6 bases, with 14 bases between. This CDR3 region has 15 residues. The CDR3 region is CATSDRAPRGNEQFF. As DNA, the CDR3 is TGTGCCACCAGTGATCGGGCCCCAAGAGGCAATGAGCAGTTCTTC.

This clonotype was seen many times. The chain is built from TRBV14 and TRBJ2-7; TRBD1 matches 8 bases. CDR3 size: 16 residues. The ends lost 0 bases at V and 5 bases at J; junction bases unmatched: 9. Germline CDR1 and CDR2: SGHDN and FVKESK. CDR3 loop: CASSQEHGRGPHEQYF. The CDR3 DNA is TGTGCCAGCAGCCAAGAACACGGCAGGGGGCCCCACGAGCAGTACTTC.

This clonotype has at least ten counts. CDR3 in DNA: TGTGCCAGCACCCCCCGGGGCCTCACTGAAGCTTTCTTT. Protein sequence: CASTPRGLTEAFF. This sequence joins TRBV6-5 and TRBJ1-1; D is perhaps TRBD1 (5 bases). Germline V gives CDR1 MNHEY, CDR2 SVGAGI. The germline V and J ends were trimmed by 7 bases and 4 bases, with 13 bases remaining between them. The CDR3 is 13 residues long.

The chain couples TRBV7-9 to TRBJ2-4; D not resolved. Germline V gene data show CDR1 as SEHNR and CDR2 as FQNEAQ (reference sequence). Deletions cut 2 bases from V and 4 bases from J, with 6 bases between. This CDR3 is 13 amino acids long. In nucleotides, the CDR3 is TGTGCCAGCAGCTTACTCAGTAAAAACATTCAGTACTTC. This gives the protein CASSLLSKNIQYF.

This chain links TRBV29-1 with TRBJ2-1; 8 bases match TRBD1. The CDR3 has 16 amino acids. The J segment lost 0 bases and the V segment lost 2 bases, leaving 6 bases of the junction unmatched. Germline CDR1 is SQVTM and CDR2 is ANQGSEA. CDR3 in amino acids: CSVESHRGSSYNEQFF. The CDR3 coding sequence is TGCAGCGTTGAATCTCACAGGGGGAGCTCCTACAATGAGCAGTTCTTC.

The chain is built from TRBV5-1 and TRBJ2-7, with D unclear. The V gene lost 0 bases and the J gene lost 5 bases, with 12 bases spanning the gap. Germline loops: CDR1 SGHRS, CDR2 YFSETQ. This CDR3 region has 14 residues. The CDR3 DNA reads TGCGCCAGCAGCTTGGCCAGCCGGAGAAACGAGCAGTACTTC. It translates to CASSLASRRNEQYF. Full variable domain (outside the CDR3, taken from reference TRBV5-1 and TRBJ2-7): KAGVTQTPRYLIKTRGQQVTLSCSPISGHRSVSWYQQTPGQGLQFLFEYFSETQRNKGNFPGRFSGRQFSNSRSEMNVSTLELGDSALYLCASSLASRRNEQYFGPGTRLTVT.

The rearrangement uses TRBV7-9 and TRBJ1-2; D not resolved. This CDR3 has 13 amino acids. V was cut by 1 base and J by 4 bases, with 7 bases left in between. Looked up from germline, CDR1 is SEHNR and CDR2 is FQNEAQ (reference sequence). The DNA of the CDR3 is TGTGCCAGCAGCTTAGGGGTTGGCTATGGCTACACCTTC. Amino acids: CASSLGVGYGYTF.

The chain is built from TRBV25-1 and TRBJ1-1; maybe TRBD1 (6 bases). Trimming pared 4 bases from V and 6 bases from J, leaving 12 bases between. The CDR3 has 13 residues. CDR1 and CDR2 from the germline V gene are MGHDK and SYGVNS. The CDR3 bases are TGTGCCAGCAGTGGGGGGGCCGCGGCTGAAGCTTTCTTT. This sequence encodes CASSGGAAAEAFF.

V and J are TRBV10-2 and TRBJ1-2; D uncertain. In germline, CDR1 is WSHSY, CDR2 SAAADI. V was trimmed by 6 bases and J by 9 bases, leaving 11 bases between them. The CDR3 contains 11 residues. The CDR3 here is CASRDGSSYTF. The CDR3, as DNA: TGCGCCAGCAGGGACGGATCCAGCTACACCTTC.